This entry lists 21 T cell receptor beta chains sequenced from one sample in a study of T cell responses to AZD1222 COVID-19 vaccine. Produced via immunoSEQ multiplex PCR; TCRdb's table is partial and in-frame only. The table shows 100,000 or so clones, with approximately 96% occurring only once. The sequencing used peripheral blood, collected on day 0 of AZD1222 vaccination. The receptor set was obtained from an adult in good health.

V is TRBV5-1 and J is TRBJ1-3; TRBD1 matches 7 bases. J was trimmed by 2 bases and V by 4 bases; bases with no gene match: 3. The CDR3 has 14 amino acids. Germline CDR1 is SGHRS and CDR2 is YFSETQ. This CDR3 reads CASSPQGAGNTIYF. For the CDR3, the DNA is TGCGCCAGCAGCCCCCAGGGGGCTGGAAACACCATATATTTT.

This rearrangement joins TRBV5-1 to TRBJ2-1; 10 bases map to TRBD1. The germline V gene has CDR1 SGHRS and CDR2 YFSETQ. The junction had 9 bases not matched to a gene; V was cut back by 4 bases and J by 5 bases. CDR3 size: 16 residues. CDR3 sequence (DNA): TGCGCCAGCAGCCCACAGTGGGGACAGGGGAACAATGAGCAGTTCTTC. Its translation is CASSPQWGQGNNEQFF. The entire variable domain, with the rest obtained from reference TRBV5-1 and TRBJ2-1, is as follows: KAGVTQTPRYLIKTRGQQVTLSCSPISGHRSVSWYQQTPGQGLQFLFEYFSETQRNKGNFPGRFSGRQFSNSRSEMNVSTLELGDSALYLCASSPQWGQGNNEQFFGPGTRLTVL.

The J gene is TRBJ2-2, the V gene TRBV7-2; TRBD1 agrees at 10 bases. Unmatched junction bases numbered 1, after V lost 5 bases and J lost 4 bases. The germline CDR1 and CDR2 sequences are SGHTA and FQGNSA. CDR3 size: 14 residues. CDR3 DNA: TGTGCCAGCAGCCGGACAGGGGGCACCGGGGAGCTGTTTTTT. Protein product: CASSRTGGTGELFF.

In DNA form, the CDR3 reads TGTGCCAGTAACCTGGGACAGGGCTATGGCTACACCTTC. This gives the protein CASNLGQGYGYTF. The V call is TRBV19, the J call TRBJ1-2, with TRBD1 matching 9 bases. This CDR3 has 13 amino acids. CDR1 is LNHDA and CDR2 is SQIVND in the germline V gene (reference sequence). J was trimmed by 4 bases and V by 7 bases; bases with no gene match: 4.

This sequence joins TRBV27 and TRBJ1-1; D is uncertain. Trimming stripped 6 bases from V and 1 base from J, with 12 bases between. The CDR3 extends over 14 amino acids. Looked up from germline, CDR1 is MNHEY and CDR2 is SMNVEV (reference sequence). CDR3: CASSPMAENTEAFF. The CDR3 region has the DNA TGTGCCAGCAGCCCCATGGCAGAGAACACTGAAGCTTTCTTT.

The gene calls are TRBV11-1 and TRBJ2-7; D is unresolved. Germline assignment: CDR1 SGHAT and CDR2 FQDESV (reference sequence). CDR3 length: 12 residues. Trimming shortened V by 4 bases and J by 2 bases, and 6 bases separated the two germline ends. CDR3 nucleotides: TGTGCCAGCAGCTCCGAGACCTACGAGCAGTACTTC. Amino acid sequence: CASSSETYEQYF.

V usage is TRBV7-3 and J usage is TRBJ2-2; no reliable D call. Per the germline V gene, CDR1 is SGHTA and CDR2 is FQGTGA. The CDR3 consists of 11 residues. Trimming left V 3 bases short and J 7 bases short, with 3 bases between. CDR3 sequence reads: CASSFGGELFF. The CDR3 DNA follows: TGTGCCAGCAGCTTTGGCGGGGAGCTGTTTTTT.

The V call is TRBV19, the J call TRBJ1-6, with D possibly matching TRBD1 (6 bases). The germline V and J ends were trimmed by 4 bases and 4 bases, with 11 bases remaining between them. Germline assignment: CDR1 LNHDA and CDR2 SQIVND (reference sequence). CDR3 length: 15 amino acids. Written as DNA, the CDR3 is TGTGCCAGTAGTACCTCAGGGGATTATAATTCACCCCTCCACTTT. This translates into CASSTSGDYNSPLHF.

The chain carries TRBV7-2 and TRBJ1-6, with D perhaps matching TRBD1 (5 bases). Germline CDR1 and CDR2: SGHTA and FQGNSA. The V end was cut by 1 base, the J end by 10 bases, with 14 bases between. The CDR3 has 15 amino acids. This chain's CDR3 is CASSLDRMGESPLHF. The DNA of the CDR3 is TGTGCCAGCAGCTTAGATCGGATGGGGGAGTCACCCCTCCACTTT. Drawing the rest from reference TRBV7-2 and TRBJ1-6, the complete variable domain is GAGVSQSPSNKVTEKGKDVELRCDPISGHTALYWYRQSLGQGLEFLIYFQGNSAPDKSGLPSDRFSAERTGGSVSTLTIQRTQQEDSAVYLCASSLDRMGESPLHFGNGTRLTVT.

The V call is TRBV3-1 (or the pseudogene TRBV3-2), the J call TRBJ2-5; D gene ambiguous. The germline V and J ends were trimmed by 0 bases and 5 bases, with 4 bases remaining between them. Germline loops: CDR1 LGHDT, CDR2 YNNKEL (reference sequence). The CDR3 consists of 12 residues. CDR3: CASSQEEETQYF. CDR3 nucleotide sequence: TGTGCCAGCAGCCAAGAGGAGGAGACCCAGTACTTC.

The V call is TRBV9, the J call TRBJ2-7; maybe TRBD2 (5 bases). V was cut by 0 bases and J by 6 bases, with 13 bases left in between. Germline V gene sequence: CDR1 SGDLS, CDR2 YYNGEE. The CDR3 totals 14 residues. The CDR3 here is CASSVDSWAGEQYF. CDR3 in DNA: TGTGCCAGCAGCGTAGATTCTTGGGCGGGCGAGCAGTACTTC.

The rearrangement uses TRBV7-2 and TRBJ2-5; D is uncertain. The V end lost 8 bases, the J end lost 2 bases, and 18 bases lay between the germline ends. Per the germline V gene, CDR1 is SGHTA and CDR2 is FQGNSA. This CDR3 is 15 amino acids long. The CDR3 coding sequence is TGTGCCAGCCAGCTTAGCCTAAGGGATCAAGAGACCCAGTACTTC. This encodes CASQLSLRDQETQYF. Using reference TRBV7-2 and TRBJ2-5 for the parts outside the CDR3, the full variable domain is GAGVSQSPSNKVTEKGKDVELRCDPISGHTALYWYRQSLGQGLEFLIYFQGNSAPDKSGLPSDRFSAERTGGSVSTLTIQRTQQEDSAVYLCASQLSLRDQETQYFGPGTRLLVL.

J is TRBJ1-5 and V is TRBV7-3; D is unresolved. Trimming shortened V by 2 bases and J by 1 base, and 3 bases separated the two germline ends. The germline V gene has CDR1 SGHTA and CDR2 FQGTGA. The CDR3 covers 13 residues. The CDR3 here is CASSLDSNQPQHF. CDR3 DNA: TGTGCCAGCAGCTTAGACAGCAATCAGCCCCAGCATTTT.

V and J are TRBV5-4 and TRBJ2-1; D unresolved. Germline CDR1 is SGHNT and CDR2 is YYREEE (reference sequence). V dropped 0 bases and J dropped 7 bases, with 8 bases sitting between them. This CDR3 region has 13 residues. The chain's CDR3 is CASSLGEKNEQFF. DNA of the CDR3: TGTGCCAGCAGCTTGGGGGAAAAGAATGAGCAGTTCTTC.

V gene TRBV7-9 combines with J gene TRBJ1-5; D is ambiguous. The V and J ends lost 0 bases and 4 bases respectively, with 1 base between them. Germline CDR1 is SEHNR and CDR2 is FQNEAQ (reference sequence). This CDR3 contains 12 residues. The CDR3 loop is CASSLANQPQHF. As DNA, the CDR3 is TGTGCCAGCAGCTTAGCTAATCAGCCCCAGCATTTT.

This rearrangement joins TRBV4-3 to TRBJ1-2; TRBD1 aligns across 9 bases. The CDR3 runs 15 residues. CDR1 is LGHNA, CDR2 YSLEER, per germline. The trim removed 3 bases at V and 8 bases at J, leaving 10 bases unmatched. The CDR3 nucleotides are TGCGCCAGCAGCCAGAGAGGGACAGGGTTATGGGGCTACACCTTC. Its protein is CASSQRGTGLWGYTF.

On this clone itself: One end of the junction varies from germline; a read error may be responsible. DNA of the CDR3: TGTGCCAGCAGCGTGTCTTTCCAGGGGAGGAACCCCGGGGAGCTGTTTTTT. Translating it yields CASSVSFQGRNPGELFF. The chain is built from TRBV9 and TRBJ2-2, with D tentatively TRBD1 or TRBD2 (6 bases each). The CDR3 is 17 amino acids. Germline CDR1 is SGDLS and CDR2 is YYNGEE.

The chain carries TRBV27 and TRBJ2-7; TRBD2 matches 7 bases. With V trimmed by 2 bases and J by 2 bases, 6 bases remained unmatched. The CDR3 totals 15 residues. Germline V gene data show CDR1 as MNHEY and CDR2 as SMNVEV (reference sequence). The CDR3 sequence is CASSLGLAAPYEQYF. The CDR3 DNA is TGTGCCAGCAGTTTAGGTCTAGCGGCCCCCTACGAGCAGTACTTC.

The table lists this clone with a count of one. CDR3 DNA: TGCAGCGCTGGGAGCCGATACAATGAGCAGTTCTTC. It is translated as CSAGSRYNEQFF. This chain links TRBV29-1 with TRBJ2-1; perhaps TRBD2 as D (5 bases). CDR1 SQVTM and CDR2 ANQGSEA come from the germline V gene. V was cut by 7 bases and J by 4 bases, with 11 bases left in between. CDR3 length: 12 amino acids.

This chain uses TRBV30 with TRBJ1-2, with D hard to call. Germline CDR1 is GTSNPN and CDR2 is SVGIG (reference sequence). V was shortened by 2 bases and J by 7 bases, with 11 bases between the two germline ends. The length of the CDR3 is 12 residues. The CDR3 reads CAWSPGGSGYTF. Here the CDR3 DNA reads TGTGCCTGGAGTCCTGGAGGGAGTGGCTACACCTTC.

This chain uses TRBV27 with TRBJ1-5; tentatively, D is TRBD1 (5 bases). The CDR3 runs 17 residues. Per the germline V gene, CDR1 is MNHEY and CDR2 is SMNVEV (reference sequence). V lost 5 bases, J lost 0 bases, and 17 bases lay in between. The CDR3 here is CASSQRKEGNSNQPQHF. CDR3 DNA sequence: TGTGCCAGCAGTCAGCGAAAGGAGGGGAATAGCAATCAGCCCCAGCATTTT.